This T cell receptor beta chain is drawn from a study of identical twins. CDR1 is SGHTA and CDR2 is FQGNSA in the germline V gene. V dropped 4 bases and J dropped 7; count of bases not matched to a gene: 8. The CDR3 is 14 amino acids. As to this clonotype: Antigen: not known.

Whole-study results and caveats: When twins shared out-of-frame alpha sequences, those sequences had excess low generation probability.

TCRdb reprocessed the 5' RACE reads with MiXCR, giving one entry per CDR3 protein. The table shows about 520,000 distinct CDR3 sequences, with roughly a fifth occurring only once. These data were likewise used in another study, on T cells expressing NK-cell markers.

The source material was CD4+ T cells sorted from blood. The chain employs TRBV7-2 and TRBJ2-7, with 9 bases that match TRBD1. The sequence was collected from a young woman in good health. CDR3 nucleotide sequence: TGTGCCAGCAGCTCTCGGACAGGGGTGGGGGAGCAGTACTTC. Translated: CASSSRTGVGEQYF.